This TCR beta chain came from a study of early T cells in non-severe SARS-CoV-2 infection. Study-level results: There was a bias toward anti-spike CD8 responses in VDJdb matching, which missed private and CD4 specificities.

The germline V and J ends were trimmed by 0 bases and 5 bases, with 8 bases remaining between them. This CDR3 is 14 amino acids long. Germline V CDR1 and CDR2: MNHEY, SMNVEV (reference sequence). TCRdb reprocessed the 5' RACE reads via MiXCR and lists one record per CDR3 protein. The table records tens of thousands of distinct CDR3 sequences, less than 5% of them present only once. At least ten counts were recorded for this clonotype. Its antigen is as yet unknown. This TCR derives from an adult who was a healthcare worker with PCR-confirmed SARS-CoV-2 infection or an uninfected control (not recorded which). This sequence joins TRBV27 and TRBJ2-1; D remains unclear. Sequencing used whole blood. CDR3 residues: CASSLSIGDNEQFF. CDR3 DNA sequence: TGTGCCAGCAGTTTATCGATCGGAGACAATGAGCAGTTCTTC.